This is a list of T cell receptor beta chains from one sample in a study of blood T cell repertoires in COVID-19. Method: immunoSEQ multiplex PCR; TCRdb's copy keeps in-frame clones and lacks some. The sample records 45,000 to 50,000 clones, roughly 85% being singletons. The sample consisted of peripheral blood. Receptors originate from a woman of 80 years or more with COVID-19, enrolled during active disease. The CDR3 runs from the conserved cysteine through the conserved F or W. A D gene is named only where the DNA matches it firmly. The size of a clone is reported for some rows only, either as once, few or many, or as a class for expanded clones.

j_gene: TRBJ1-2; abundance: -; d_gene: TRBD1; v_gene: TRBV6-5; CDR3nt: TGTGCCAGCAGTTACTCCGGACAGGGGAGGGGCTACACCTTC; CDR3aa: CASSYSGQGRGYTF
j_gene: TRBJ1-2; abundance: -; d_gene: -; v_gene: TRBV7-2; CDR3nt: TGTGCCAGCAGCTTGGATACGGGGATCTATGGCTACACCTTC; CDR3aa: CASSLDTGIYGYTF
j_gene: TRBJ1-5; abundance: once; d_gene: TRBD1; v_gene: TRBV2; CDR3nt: TGTGCCAGCAGGACAGGGGGCGGGGGCAATCAGCCCCAGCATTTT; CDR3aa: CASRTGGGGNQPQHF
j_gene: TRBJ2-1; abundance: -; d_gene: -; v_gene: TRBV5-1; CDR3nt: TGCGCCAGCAGCTTGGCCGGGGCGGGGTCCTACAATGAGCAGTTCTTC; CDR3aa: CASSLAGAGSYNEQFF
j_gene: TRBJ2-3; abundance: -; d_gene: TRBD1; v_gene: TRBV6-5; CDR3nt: TGTGCCAGCATGACAGGGGCGGGCACAGATACGCAGTATTTT; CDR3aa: CASMTGAGTDTQYF
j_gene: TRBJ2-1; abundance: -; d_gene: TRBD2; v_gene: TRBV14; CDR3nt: TGTGCCAGCAGCCCATATACCGGGACTATTTCCTACAATGAGCAGTTCTTC; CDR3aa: CASSPYTGTISYNEQFF
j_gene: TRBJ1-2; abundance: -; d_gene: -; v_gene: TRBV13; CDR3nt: TGTGCCAGCAGCTTAAATCGGGGGAATAACTATGGCTACACCTTC; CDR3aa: CASSLNRGNNYGYTF
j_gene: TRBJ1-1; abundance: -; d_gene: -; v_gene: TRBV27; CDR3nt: TGTGCCAGCAGCTTATCACAGGGCCTGAACACTGAAGCTTTCTTT; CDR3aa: CASSLSQGLNTEAFF
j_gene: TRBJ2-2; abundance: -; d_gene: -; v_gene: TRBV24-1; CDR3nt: TGTGCCACCAGTTCCGGGGCCGGGGAGCTGTTTTTT; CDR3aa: CATSSGAGELFF
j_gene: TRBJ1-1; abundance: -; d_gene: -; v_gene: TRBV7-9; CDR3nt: TGTGCCGGTCGCAGGGGATTGATGACTGAAGCTTTCTTT; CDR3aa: CAGRRGLMTEAFF
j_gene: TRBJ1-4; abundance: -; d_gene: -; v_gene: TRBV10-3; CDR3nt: TGTGCCATCAGCCGGGGGGGGATAGGTGAAAAACTGTTTTTT; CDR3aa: CAISRGGIGEKLFF
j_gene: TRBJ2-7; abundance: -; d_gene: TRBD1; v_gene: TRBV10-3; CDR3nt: TGTGCCATCAGTGAGTCGATTTCTCGGGACAGGGGGCAGGAGCAGTACTTC; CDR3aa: CAISESISRDRGQEQYF
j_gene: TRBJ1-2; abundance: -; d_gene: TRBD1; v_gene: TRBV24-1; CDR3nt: TGTGCCACCAGTGACACAGGGGGCGGGGGCTACACCTTC; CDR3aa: CATSDTGGGGYTF
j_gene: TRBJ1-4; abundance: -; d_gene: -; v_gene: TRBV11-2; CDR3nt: TGTGCCAGCAGCCCGACGATGGTTGGGCGAAAACTGTTTTTT; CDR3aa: CASSPTMVGRKLFF
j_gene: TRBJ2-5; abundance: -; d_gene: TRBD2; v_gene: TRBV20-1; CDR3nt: TGCAGTGCTAGTGGCCTAGCGGGGGGCCGGGGGGAAGAGACCCAGTACTTC; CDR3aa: CSASGLAGGRGEETQYF
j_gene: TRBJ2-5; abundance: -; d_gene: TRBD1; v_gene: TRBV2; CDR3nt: TGTGCCACCCAGTACGGGACAGGAAAAGAGACCCAGTACTTC; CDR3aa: CATQYGTGKETQYF
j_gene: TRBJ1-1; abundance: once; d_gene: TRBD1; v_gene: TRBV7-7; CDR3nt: TGTGCCAGCAGCCAAGAAGGACAGGTGATCCGTGAAGCTTTCTTT; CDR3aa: CASSQEGQVIREAFF
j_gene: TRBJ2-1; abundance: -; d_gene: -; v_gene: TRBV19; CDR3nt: TGTGCCAGTAGCCAGGACTGGGCGGGTAGAGAGCAGTTCTTC; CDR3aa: CASSQDWAGREQFF
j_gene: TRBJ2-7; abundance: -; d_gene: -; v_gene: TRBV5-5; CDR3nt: TGTGCCAGCAGCTTGGCAACAGTCATCGAACCCTACGAGCAGTACTTC; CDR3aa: CASSLATVIEPYEQYF
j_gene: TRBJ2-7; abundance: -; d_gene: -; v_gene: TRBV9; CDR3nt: TGTGCCAGCAGCGTAGGAAAGACTAGAAGAGCCTACGAGCAGTACTTC; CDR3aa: CASSVGKTRRAYEQYF
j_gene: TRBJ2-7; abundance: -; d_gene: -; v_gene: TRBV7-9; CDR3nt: TGTGCCAGCAGCGCTAGGAGGACGGCGAGCTCCTACGAGCAGTACTTC; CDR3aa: CASSARRTASSYEQYF
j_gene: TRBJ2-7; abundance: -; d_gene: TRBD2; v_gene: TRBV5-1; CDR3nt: TGCGCCAGCACCCAGGGTAGCGGGAGGGCCTACGAGCAGTACTTC; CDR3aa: CASTQGSGRAYEQYF
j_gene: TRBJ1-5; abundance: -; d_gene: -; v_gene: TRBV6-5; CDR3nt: TGTGCCAGCAGTTACTCGACTGAGGGGGATCAGCCCCAGCATTTT; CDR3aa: CASSYSTEGDQPQHF
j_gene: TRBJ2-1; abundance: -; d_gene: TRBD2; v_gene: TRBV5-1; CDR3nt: TGCGCCAGCAGCTTGGATGGTAATAGCGGGGGGAATGAGCAGTTCTTC; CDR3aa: CASSLDGNSGGNEQFF
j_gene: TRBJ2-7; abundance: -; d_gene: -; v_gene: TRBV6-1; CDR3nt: TGTGCCAGCAGTGAAAACAGGGCAGCCGGCGAGCAGTACTTC; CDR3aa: CASSENRAAGEQYF
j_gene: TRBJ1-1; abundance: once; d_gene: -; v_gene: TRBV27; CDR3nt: TGTGCCAGCAGCCCCACGGAGGGAGGTGCTTTCTTT; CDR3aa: CASSPTEGGAFF
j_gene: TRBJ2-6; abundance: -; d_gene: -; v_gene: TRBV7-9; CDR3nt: TGTGCCAGCAGCTCAACCACGGTTGGGGCCAACGTCCTGACTTTC; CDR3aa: CASSSTTVGANVLTF
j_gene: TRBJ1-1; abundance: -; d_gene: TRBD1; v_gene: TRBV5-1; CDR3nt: TGCGCCAGCAGCCCTTCGGGACAGCACACCAACACTGAAGCTTTCTTT; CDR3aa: CASSPSGQHTNTEAFF
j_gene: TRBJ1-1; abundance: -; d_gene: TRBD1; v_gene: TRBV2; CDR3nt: TGTGCCAGCAGCGGACAGGGGAACACTGAAGCTTTCTTT; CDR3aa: CASSGQGNTEAFF
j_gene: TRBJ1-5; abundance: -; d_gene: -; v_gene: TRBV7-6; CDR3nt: TGTGCCAGCAGCCGGGGGACTAAGGGCCAGCCCCAGCATTTT; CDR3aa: CASSRGTKGQPQHF
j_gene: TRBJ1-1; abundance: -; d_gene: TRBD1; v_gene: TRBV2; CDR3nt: TGTGCCAGCACCCGAGGGGGCGCGCGGAACACTGAAGCTTTCTTT; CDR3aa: CASTRGGARNTEAFF
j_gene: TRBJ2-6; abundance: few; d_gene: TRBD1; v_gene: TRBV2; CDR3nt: TGTGCCAGCCATGGACAGGGGGGTATCTCTGGGGCCAACGTCCTGACTTTC; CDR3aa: CASHGQGGISGANVLTF
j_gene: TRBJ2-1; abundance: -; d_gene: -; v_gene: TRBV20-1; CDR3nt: TGCAGTGCTAGTCAGGGCTTAAACAATGAGCAGTTCTTC; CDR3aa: CSASQGLNNEQFF
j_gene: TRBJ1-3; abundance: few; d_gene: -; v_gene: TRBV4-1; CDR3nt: TGCGCCAGCAGCCAAGTTACCAGGGCTGGAAACACCATATATTTT; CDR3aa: CASSQVTRAGNTIYF
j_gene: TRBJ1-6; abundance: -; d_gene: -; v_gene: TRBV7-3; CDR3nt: TGTGCCAGCAGCGCGGACCCGGAGGGTTCACCCCTCCACTTT; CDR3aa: CASSADPEGSPLHF
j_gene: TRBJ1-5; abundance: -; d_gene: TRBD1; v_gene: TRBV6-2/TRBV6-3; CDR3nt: TGTGCCAGCAGTTTTGGGGACAGGGGTCAGCCCCAGCATTTT; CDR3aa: CASSFGDRGQPQHF
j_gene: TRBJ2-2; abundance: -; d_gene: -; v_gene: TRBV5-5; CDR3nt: TGTGCCAGCACCCCGACAGGAGTACAAACGAACACCGGGGAGCTGTTTTTT; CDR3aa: CASTPTGVQTNTGELFF
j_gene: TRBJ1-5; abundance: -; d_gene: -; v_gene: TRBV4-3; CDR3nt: TGCGCCAGCAGCCAAGCCTATACCAATCAGCCCCAGCATTTT; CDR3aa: CASSQAYTNQPQHF
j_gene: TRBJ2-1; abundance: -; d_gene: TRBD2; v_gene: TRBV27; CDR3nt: TGTGCCAGCAGTTCCTACGGGAGAGAGCAGGGAGGGTACAATGAGCAGTTCTTC; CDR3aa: CASSSYGREQGGYNEQFF
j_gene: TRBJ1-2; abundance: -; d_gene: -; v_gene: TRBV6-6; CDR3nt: TGTGCCAGCAGTTACTTGGAGGGTTCTGGCTACACCTTC; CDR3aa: CASSYLEGSGYTF
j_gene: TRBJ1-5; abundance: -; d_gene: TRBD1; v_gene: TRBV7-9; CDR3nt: TGTGCCAGCAGCTTAGGGTCAGGGGGCGACAATCAGCCCCAGCATTTT; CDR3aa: CASSLGSGGDNQPQHF
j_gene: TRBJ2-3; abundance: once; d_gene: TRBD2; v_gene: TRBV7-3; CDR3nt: TGTGCCAGCAGCTTACACCCTAGCGGGAGGGCCTCGGATACGCAGTATTTT; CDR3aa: CASSLHPSGRASDTQYF
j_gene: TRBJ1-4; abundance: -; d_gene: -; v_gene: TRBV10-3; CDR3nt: TGTGCCATCAGTGAGTCGACAGCCGAAAAACTGTTTTTT; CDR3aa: CAISESTAEKLFF
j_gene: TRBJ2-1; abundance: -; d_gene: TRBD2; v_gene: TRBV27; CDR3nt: TGTGCCAGCAGTTCTAGCGGGAGGGCTCAGTTATACAATGAGCAGTTCTTC; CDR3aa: CASSSSGRAQLYNEQFF
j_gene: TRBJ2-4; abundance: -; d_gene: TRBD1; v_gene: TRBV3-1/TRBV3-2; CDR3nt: TGTGCCAGCAGCCAAGATAGGACCTGTACAGGGGGAATCGGGGCCAAAAACATTCAGTACTTC; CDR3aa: CASSQDRTCTGGIGAKNIQYF
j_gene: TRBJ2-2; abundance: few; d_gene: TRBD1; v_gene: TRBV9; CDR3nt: TGTGCCAGCAGTGAGCCGCAGGGGGCAGGGAACACCGGGGAGCTGTTTTTT; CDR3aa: CASSEPQGAGNTGELFF
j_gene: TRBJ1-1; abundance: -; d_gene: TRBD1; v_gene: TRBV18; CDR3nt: TGTGCCAGCTCACGGACCCCAGACAGGGCCACTGAAGCTTTCTTT; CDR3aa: CASSRTPDRATEAFF